The 22 T cell receptor beta chains given below trace back to one sample, sequenced in a study of Graves' ophthalmopathy and Graves' hyperthyroidism. Amplifying from RNA transcripts, the study obtained TCR beta CDR3 regions. RT-PCR was first run with HTBI primers, then multiplex PCR in a second round. TCRdb reanalysed the multiplex PCR reads using MiXCR and keeps one entry per CDR3 protein. The sample includes 600,000 to 950,000 distinct CDR3 sequences, 40% of them seen just once. What was sequenced was peripheral blood. The receptors originated from an adult man with Graves' ophthalmopathy.

V usage is TRBV6-2 or TRBV6-3 and J usage is TRBJ2-7; 8 bases are a match to TRBD1. The CDR3 has 16 residues. Per germline, CDR1 MNHEY and CDR2 SVGEGT. Unmatched junction bases numbered 11, after V lost 4 bases and J lost 3 bases. This chain's CDR3 is CASSFPIQGADYEQYF. In DNA, the CDR3 is TGTGCCAGCAGTTTCCCGATCCAGGGGGCGGACTACGAGCAGTACTTC.

This chain connects TRBV20-1 to TRBJ2-7, with TRBD1 matching 12 bases. The CDR3 runs to 13 residues. The V segment lost 5 bases and the J segment 4 bases; nucleotides outside the gene matches: 3. Germline loops: CDR1 DFQATT, CDR2 SNEGSKA (reference sequence). CDR3 protein: CSAWDRGPYEQYF. Here the CDR3 DNA reads TGCAGTGCTTGGGACAGGGGGCCTTACGAGCAGTACTTC.

The V gene is TRBV5-5, the J gene TRBJ2-5; 7 positions agree with TRBD2. V gave up 5 bases and J gave up 5 bases; unmatched junction bases: 3. Germline CDR1 is SGHKS and CDR2 is YYEKEE (reference sequence). CDR3 size: 12 residues. CDR3 DNA sequence: TGTGCCAGCAGGGGAGGGGAGGAGACCCAGTACTTC. It codes for CASRGGEETQYF.

This chain uses TRBV29-1 with TRBJ2-5; 9 bases map to TRBD2. The J call may be faulty, since TRBJ2-7 better matches the DNA end. The CDR3 is 15 amino acids. Looked up from germline, CDR1 is SQVTM and CDR2 is ANQGSEA. As DNA, the CDR3 is TGCAGCGTTAAGGGGTCCGGCGGGGGGGCTTACGAGCAGTACTTC. This gives the protein CSVKGSGGGAYEQYF.

With respect to this clonotype: It is likely a read error, because the conserved phenylalanine at the end of the CDR3 is missing. The chain uses TRBV9 and TRBJ2-7, with D hard to call. Germline lookup yields CDR1 SGDLS and CDR2 YYNGEE. This CDR3 has 15 residues. The V end was cut by 1 base, the J end by 1 base, with 12 bases between. The CDR3 reads CASSVRNGPSYEQYL. For the CDR3, the DNA is TGTGCCAGCAGCGTACGGAATGGACCGTCCTACGAGCAGTACCTC.

This chain joins TRBV20-1 and TRBJ2-5, with D possibly being TRBD1 or TRBD2 (6 bases each). V was trimmed by 0 bases and J by 4 bases, leaving 12 bases between them. CDR3 length: 14 residues. Germline CDR1 and CDR2: DFQATT and SNEGSKA (reference sequence). As DNA, the CDR3 is TGCAGTGCTAGAGATCCGGGGGCACGAGAGACCCAGTACTTC. This sequence encodes CSARDPGARETQYF.

This clonotype has only a few counts. The chain is built from TRBV20-1 and TRBJ1-6; D is undetermined. Trimming took off 3 bases at V and 7 bases at J, with 19 bases between the two ends. The germline V gene has CDR1 DFQATT and CDR2 SNEGSKA (reference sequence). The length of the CDR3 is 16 residues. CDR3 bases: TGCAGTGCTAGCCCCCCGGCGACGTTGGCAAATTCACCCCTCCACTTT. This sequence encodes CSASPPATLANSPLHF.

The V and J genes are TRBV29-1 and TRBJ2-2, with a possible D match to TRBD2 (6 bases). The CDR3 runs to 14 residues. CDR1 SQVTM and CDR2 ANQGSEA come from the germline V gene. Trimming took 8 bases from V and 6 from J, leaving 19 bases between them. The CDR3 sequence is CSRRTTPSAGELFF. In DNA, the CDR3 is TGCAGCCGCCGGACTACCCCTAGCGCCGGGGAGCTGTTTTTT.

J is TRBJ2-5 and V is TRBV7-2; the D is unclear. Between the trimmed V and J ends, which lost 7 bases and 4 bases, there was a span of 16 bases. In germline, CDR1 is SGHTA, CDR2 FQGNSA. The CDR3 has 14 amino acids. The CDR3 region is CASTPVGIRETQYF. CDR3 nucleotides: TGTGCCAGCACCCCGGTTGGAATCCGAGAGACCCAGTACTTC.

This clonotype was observed a few times. The chain is built from TRBV7-9 and TRBJ1-1; D uncertain. V lost 1 base and J lost 2, with 8 bases in between. CDR1 SEHNR and CDR2 FQNEAQ come from the germline V gene (reference sequence). This CDR3 comprises 14 residues. CDR3 amino acids: CASSLDRFNTEAFF. As DNA, the CDR3 is TGTGCCAGCAGCTTAGACAGATTTAACACTGAAGCTTTCTTT.

DNA of the CDR3: TGTGCCATCAGGGACAGCGGAGGTACCGGGGAGCTGTTTTTT. Translated, it gives CAIRDSGGTGELFF. The chain links TRBV10-3 to TRBJ2-2; tentatively, D is TRBD1 (6 bases). The CDR3 length is 14 residues. V was shortened by 6 bases and J by 5 bases, with 13 bases between the two germline ends. Germline loops: CDR1 ENHRY, CDR2 SYGVKD.

This clonotype was counted only a few times. The junction does not match germline at one end; this may be a read error. The J gene is TRBJ1-1, the V gene TRBV10-3; 8 bases are a match to TRBD1. Germline V lookup: CDR1 ENHRY, CDR2 SYGVKD. The CDR3 runs to 15 residues. CDR3 coding DNA: TGTGCCAGCAGTTTACAGGGGGGGGGCGGAACTGAAGCTTTCTTT. Protein product: CASSLQGGGGTEAFF.

The chain uses TRBV7-8 and TRBJ2-7; D tentatively fits TRBD1 or TRBD2 (6 bases each). Germline V gene data show CDR1 as SGHVS and CDR2 as FQNEAQ. Trimming stripped 1 base from V and 7 bases from J, with 23 bases between. CDR3 length: 17 residues. The CDR3 DNA sequence: TGTGCCAGCAGCTTAGGTCGACGGGGGCCAAAATACAATGAGCAGTACTTC. It is translated as CASSLGRRGPKYNEQYF.

As concerns this clonotype: With a much larger clone just one base away, this may be a read error. The chain is built from TRBV20-1 and TRBJ1-1; weak D call: TRBD1 (5 bases). Trimming shortened V by 5 bases and J by 3 bases, and 13 bases separated the two germline ends. CDR3 size: 13 residues. Germline V gives CDR1 DFQATT, CDR2 SNEGSKA (reference sequence). The CDR3 reads CSASKGSDTEAFF. As DNA, the CDR3 is TGCAGTGCTTCTAAGGGGTCGGACACTGAAGCTTTCTTT.

This clonotype came up a few times. This sequence joins TRBV4-2 and TRBJ2-7; no reliable D call. V lost 4 bases and J 0 bases, leaving 10 bases between the germline ends. Germline lookup yields CDR1 LGHNA and CDR2 YNFKEQ. CDR3 length: 14 amino acids. The DNA for the CDR3 is TGTGCCAGCAGCCCGGCTCCCAGCTCCTACGAGCAGTACTTC. Translating gives CASSPAPSSYEQYF.

This clonotype was detected a few times. This rearrangement joins TRBV29-1 to TRBJ2-7; D possibly uses TRBD1 or TRBD2 (5 bases each). CDR1 and CDR2 (germline): SQVTM, ANQGSEA. The CDR3 extends over 14 amino acids. Trimming shortened V by 6 bases and J by 5 bases, and 20 bases separated the two germline ends. This CDR3 is CSVVTGTGADEQYF. Written as DNA, the CDR3 is TGCAGCGTGGTGACCGGGACCGGAGCAGACGAGCAGTACTTC.

The sample holds one count of this clonotype. A much larger clone differs from this one at a single base, so this may be a read error. The chain is built from TRBV10-3 and TRBJ1-1, with D uncertain. Trimming pared 6 bases from V and 1 base from J, leaving 12 bases between. This CDR3 comprises 14 residues. Germline V gives CDR1 ENHRY, CDR2 SYGVKD. The CDR3 nucleotides read TGTGCCATCAGCGTGAACCCCCAGAACACTGAAGCTTTCTTT. Its translation: CAISVNPQNTEAFF.

The rearrangement uses TRBV2 and TRBJ2-5; the match to TRBD2 covers 9 bases. The junction had 15 bases not matched to a gene; V was cut back by 6 bases and J by 4 bases. This CDR3 contains 17 residues. From germline, CDR1 is SNHLY and CDR2 FYNNEI. This CDR3 reads CASRVGGLARLGETQYF. The CDR3 nucleotides are TGTGCCAGCAGGGTAGGGGGACTAGCTCGTCTCGGAGAGACCCAGTACTTC.

J is TRBJ1-6 and V is TRBV25-1; 7 nucleotides line up with TRBD1. Germline CDR1 reads MGHDK; CDR2 reads SYGVNS. CDR3 size: 17 residues. The junction had 14 bases not matched to a gene; V was cut back by 5 bases and J by 7 bases. CDR3: CASSKFDRVTNNSPLHF. In DNA, the CDR3 is TGTGCCAGCAGTAAATTCGACAGGGTCACAAACAATTCACCCCTCCACTTT.

This clonotype has a count of ten or more. The chain carries TRBV7-6 and TRBJ1-1; a weak D match, TRBD1 (5 bases). The CDR3 loop spans 14 amino acids. Trimming cost V 2 bases and J 5 bases, with 12 bases left between them. Germline-derived CDR1 and CDR2 are SGHVS and FNYEAQ. CDR3: CASSLQGGRTEAFF. The CDR3 DNA sequence: TGTGCCAGCAGCTTACAGGGAGGTCGAACTGAAGCTTTCTTT.

This clonotype has ten or more counts. V usage is TRBV13 and J usage is TRBJ1-1; D is ambiguous. The germline V gene has CDR1 PRHDT and CDR2 FYEKMQ (reference sequence). The CDR3 consists of 15 residues. V dropped 0 bases and J dropped 1 base, with 9 bases sitting between them. As DNA, the CDR3 is TGTGCCAGCAGCTTAGGTAACTGGAGGAACACTGAAGCTTTCTTT. It codes for CASSLGNWRNTEAFF.

The V gene is TRBV7-3, the J gene TRBJ1-1; 7 bases are shared with TRBD1. This CDR3 is 13 amino acids long. J was trimmed by 7 bases and V by 5 bases; bases with no gene match: 7. From germline, CDR1 is SGHTA and CDR2 FQGTGA. The CDR3 spells CASSLQGYGEAFF. The CDR3 nucleotides read TGTGCCAGCAGCCTACAGGGGTATGGTGAAGCTTTCTTT. Full variable domain (rest looked up from reference TRBV7-3 and TRBJ1-1): GAGVSQTPSNKVTEKGKYVELRCDPISGHTALYWYRQSLGQGPEFLIYFQGTGAADDSGLPNDRFFAVRPEGSVSTLKIQRTERGDSAVYLCASSLQGYGEAFFGQGTRLTVV.